This TCR beta chain originates from a study of shared clonotypes between healthy human individuals. The count of this clone is one. No antigen is known for it. Several immunoSEQ plates held equal portions of the genomic DNA taken from each subset. Method: immunoSEQ multiplex PCR; TCRdb's copy keeps in-frame clones and lacks some. The top ten clones hold 0.13% of a sample with millions of clones, 90% to 95% of them seen once. Overall study findings and caveats: Large sequencing depth failed to make sorted-subset sequencing complete, rarefaction showed. Around 5% was the fraction of naive CD4 clonotypes found shared across several donors. Larger estimated richness was generally seen in naive subsets than in memory subsets.

This TCR derives from a man younger than 35 in good health. The sample taken for sequencing was naive CD4+ T cells sorted from blood. The subset: CD45RA+ positively selected.

For the CDR3, the DNA is TGTGCCAGCAGCTGGGGGAGGGACACGCAGTATTTT. This encodes CASSWGRDTQYF. V gene TRBV5-6 combines with J gene TRBJ2-3, with TRBD2 matching 7 bases. The germline CDR1 and CDR2 sequences are SGHDT and YYEEEE. The CDR3 has 12 residues. With V trimmed by 3 bases and J by 9 bases, 4 bases remained unmatched.